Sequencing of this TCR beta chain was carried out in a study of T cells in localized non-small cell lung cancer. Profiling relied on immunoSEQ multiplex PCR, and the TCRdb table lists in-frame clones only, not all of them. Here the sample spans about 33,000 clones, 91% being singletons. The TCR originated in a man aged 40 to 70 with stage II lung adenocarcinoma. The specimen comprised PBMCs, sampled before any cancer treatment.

The CDR3 spells CASSRGLAGAQYF. The CDR3 DNA sequence: TGTGCCAGCAGCAGAGGCTTGGCGGGGGCCCAGTACTTC. The J gene is TRBJ2-5, the V gene TRBV21-1; TRBD2, as called in the table, went unchecked against the DNA. TRBV21-1 is recorded as a pseudogene. The CDR3 contains 13 residues.